These 27 T cell receptor beta chains originate from one sample sequenced in a study of blood T cell repertoires in COVID-19. Profiling relied on immunoSEQ multiplex PCR, and the TCRdb table lists in-frame clones only, not all of them. The data show about 340,000 clones, around 91% seen once. Sample: peripheral blood. These receptors were taken from a woman under 30 who had recovered from COVID-19.

V and J are TRBV5-6 and TRBJ1-5, with a tentative D call TRBD1 (6 bases). Trimming left V 4 bases short and J 10 bases short, with 24 bases between. The germline CDR1 and CDR2 sequences are SGHDT and YYEEEE. The CDR3 has 16 residues. The CDR3 DNA sequence: TGTGCCAGCAGCCAGATCTCGACAGGACCTAATGGACCCCAGCATTTT. It codes for CASSQISTGPNGPQHF.

This clone was seen a single time. The V and J genes are TRBV21-1 and TRBJ2-1; the table gives TRBD1 as D, unverified against the DNA. TRBV21-1 is a listed pseudogene. The CDR3 has 15 residues. The CDR3 DNA reads TGTGCCAGCAGCAAAATAGGGGTAGTCTACAATGAGCAGTTCTTC. Protein product: CASSKIGVVYNEQFF.

The chain couples TRBV6-2 or TRBV6-3 to TRBJ2-7; TRBD2 agrees at 7 bases. V lost 5 bases to trimming and J lost 7 bases; unmatched junction nucleotides: 14. Per the germline V gene, CDR1 is MNHEY and CDR2 is SVGEGT. The CDR3 contains 15 residues. CDR3: CASSNRDYLRGEQYV. DNA for the CDR3: TGTGCCAGCAGTAATCGGGACTACCTCCGGGGTGAGCAGTACGTC.

The chain joins TRBV11-2 to TRBJ2-7; 7 bases are a match to TRBD2. This CDR3 contains 15 residues. J lost 2 bases, V lost 1 base, and 5 bases had no gene match. Germline CDR1 SGHAT, CDR2 FQNNGV. The DNA of the CDR3 is TGTGCCAGCAGCTTAGGGTTGGGGGGGGCCTACGAGCAGTACGTC. Its protein is CASSLGLGGAYEQYV.

The rearrangement links TRBV30 to TRBJ2-1; D might be TRBD2 (5 bases). There are 15 residues in the CDR3. V lost 2 bases and J lost 7, with 18 bases in between. Germline V lookup: CDR1 GTSNPN, CDR2 SVGIG (reference sequence). The CDR3, as DNA: TGTGCCTGGAGTACCGGACTGGCGAGTGGTAATGAGCAGTTCTTC. Translating gives CAWSTGLASGNEQFF.

This chain joins TRBV24-1 and TRBJ2-5; TRBD2 matches 9 bases. Germline V gene sequence: CDR1 KGHDR, CDR2 SFDVKD. V dropped 1 base and J dropped 2; count of bases not matched to a gene: 4. The CDR3 contains 16 residues. CDR3 sequence: CATSDFTLAGQETQYF. Here the CDR3 DNA reads TGTGCCACCAGTGATTTCACCCTAGCGGGGCAAGAGACCCAGTACTTC.

The J gene is TRBJ1-6, the V gene TRBV6-5; a possible D gene is TRBD1 (5 bases). The V end was cut by 11 bases, the J end by 7 bases, with 15 bases between. Germline V gives CDR1 MNHEY, CDR2 SVGAGI. The CDR3 extends over 13 amino acids. The CDR3 is CAVRAGENSPLHF. The CDR3 DNA sequence: TGTGCCGTCAGGGCAGGAGAAAATTCACCCCTCCACTTT.

V and J are TRBV6-5 and TRBJ1-1; a possible D gene is TRBD1 (5 bases). The CDR3 covers 13 residues. Trimming removed 6 bases at V and 5 bases at J, with 13 bases between. Germline loops: CDR1 MNHEY, CDR2 SVGAGI. The CDR3 sequence: CASRWGVETEAFF. In DNA form, the CDR3 reads TGTGCCAGCAGATGGGGGGTGGAAACTGAAGCTTTCTTT.

For this clone: The same CDR3 arises from other DNA sequences in this sample as well. V gene TRBV27 combines with J gene TRBJ1-1; D ambiguous. V was clipped by 4 bases and J by 1 base, with 7 bases between them. The germline V gene encodes CDR1 MNHEY and CDR2 SMNVEV (reference sequence). This CDR3 has 13 residues. CDR3 protein: CASSSAGNTEAFF. For the CDR3, the DNA is TGTGCCAGCAGTTCGGCAGGGAACACTGAAGCTTTCTTT.

The rearrangement links TRBV4-3 to TRBJ1-5, with unresolved D. The V and J ends lost 0 bases and 4 bases respectively, with 7 bases between them. CDR3 length: 14 amino acids. The germline gives CDR1 LGHNA, CDR2 YSLEER. This chain's CDR3 is CASSQESSNQPQHF. In nucleotides, the CDR3 is TGCGCCAGCAGCCAAGAGTCGTCGAATCAGCCCCAGCATTTT.

V gene TRBV6-5 combines with J gene TRBJ1-3; D gene unclear. There are 15 residues in the CDR3. Germline CDR1 reads MNHEY; CDR2 reads SVGAGI. The ends were cut back, 6 bases at V and 0 bases at J, with 12 bases in the middle. The CDR3 loop reads CASSRNGNSGNTIYF. CDR3 nucleotides: TGTGCCAGCAGCCGCAACGGGAACTCTGGAAACACCATATATTTT.

This chain connects TRBV11-2 to TRBJ2-1; D perhaps matches TRBD2 (5 bases). CDR3 length equals 17 residues. Germline V lookup: CDR1 SGHAT, CDR2 FQNNGV. Trimming cost V 0 bases and J 4 bases, with 16 bases left between them. This CDR3 is CASSLDPASGVYNEQFF. The CDR3 DNA reads TGTGCCAGCAGCTTAGATCCGGCCAGCGGAGTGTACAATGAGCAGTTCTTC. Variable domain in full (rest from reference TRBV11-2 and TRBJ2-1): EAGVAQSPRYKIIEKRQSVAFWCNPISGHATLYWYQQILGQGPKLLIQFQNNGVVDDSQLPKDRFSAERLKGVDSTLKIQPAKLEDSAVYLCASSLDPASGVYNEQFFGPGTRLTVL.

V and J are TRBV15 and TRBJ1-5; TRBD1 might be the D (6 bases). V lost 5 bases, J lost 11 bases, and 25 bases lay in between. Germline CDR1 reads LNHNV; CDR2 reads YYDKDF (reference sequence). The CDR3 contains 16 residues. The CDR3 sequence: CATSLLSGTRNWSQHF. CDR3 DNA: TGTGCCACCAGCCTACTCTCCGGGACACGGAATTGGTCCCAGCATTTT.

Only one count was recorded for this clone. The chain is built from TRBV5-1 and TRBJ2-5, with D unclear. Trimming cost V 0 bases and J 0 bases, with 6 bases left between them. Looked up from germline, CDR1 is SGHRS and CDR2 is YFSETQ. The CDR3 spans 14 residues. The CDR3 sequence is CASSLVQNQETQYF. CDR3 in DNA: TGCGCCAGCAGCTTGGTACAGAACCAAGAGACCCAGTACTTC.

The rearrangement links TRBV19 to TRBJ2-5; 7 bases match TRBD1. CDR1 LNHDA and CDR2 SQIVND come from the germline V gene (reference sequence). The CDR3 runs to 16 residues. V shed 5 bases and J 5 bases; nucleotides not matched to a gene: 14. The CDR3 DNA sequence: TGTGCCAGTAGTCAACAGGGGTCAGGGGGTTCGGAGACCCAGTACTTC. Residues: CASSQQGSGGSETQYF.

The chain recombines TRBV30 with TRBJ2-3; D is undetermined. This CDR3 is built from 11 residues. Germline loops: CDR1 GTSNPN, CDR2 SVGIG (reference sequence). V shed 4 bases and J shed 8 bases, with 10 bases lying between them. CDR3 DNA: TGTGCCTGGAACATTGGGCTTACGCAGTATTTT. This codes for CAWNIGLTQYF.

The chain uses TRBV7-9 and TRBJ2-2; TRBD2 agrees at 8 bases. The trim removed 3 bases at V and 4 bases at J, leaving 4 bases unmatched. Germline-derived CDR1 and CDR2 are SEHNR and FQNEAQ (reference sequence). The CDR3 covers 15 residues. CDR3 in amino acids: CASSFSGRITGELFF. CDR3 DNA: TGTGCCAGCAGCTTCAGCGGGAGAATCACCGGGGAGCTGTTTTTT.

A remark on this clone: Other nucleotide sequences from this sample produce the same CDR3. The genes are TRBV19 and TRBJ1-4; no clear D gene. Per germline, CDR1 LNHDA and CDR2 SQIVND (reference sequence). V was trimmed by 1 base and J by 5 bases, leaving 11 bases between them. CDR3 length: 15 residues. CDR3 sequence: CASSIGGGLNEKLFF. The DNA for the CDR3 is TGTGCCAGTAGTATAGGTGGAGGCCTAAATGAAAAACTGTTTTTT.

The sample holds one count of this clone. The chain has TRBV7-9 and TRBJ1-1; D gene ambiguous. CDR3 length equals 13 residues. Germline values: CDR1 SEHNR, CDR2 FQNEAQ (reference sequence). V lost 5 bases to trimming and J lost 4 bases, with 11 bases between them. CDR3 sequence reads: CASSPVFGTEAFF. The CDR3 DNA follows: TGTGCCAGCAGCCCCGTTTTCGGCACTGAAGCTTTCTTT.

V gene TRBV5-1 combines with J gene TRBJ1-5; the D gene is possibly TRBD1 (6 bases). CDR1 is SGHRS, CDR2 YFSETQ, per germline. The V and J ends lost 0 bases and 2 bases respectively, with 9 bases between them. This CDR3 is 15 amino acids long. Here the CDR3 reads CASSLDAGGNQPQHF. The CDR3 DNA reads TGCGCCAGCAGCTTGGATGCAGGGGGCAATCAGCCCCAGCATTTT. The variable domain in full, with the rest retrieved from reference TRBV5-1 and TRBJ1-5, is KAGVTQTPRYLIKTRGQQVTLSCSPISGHRSVSWYQQTPGQGLQFLFEYFSETQRNKGNFPGRFSGRQFSNSRSEMNVSTLELGDSALYLCASSLDAGGNQPQHFGDGTRLSIL.

The V gene is TRBV7-8, the J gene TRBJ2-7, with D unclear. The CDR3 contains 13 residues. Germline V gene sequence: CDR1 SGHVS, CDR2 FQNEAQ. Trimming removed 1 base at V and 0 bases at J, with 4 bases between. The CDR3 nucleotides read TGTGCCAGCAGCTTAGGGGCCTCCTACGAGCAGTACGTC. Protein product: CASSLGASYEQYV.

The rearrangement joins TRBV2 to TRBJ2-2; D is undetermined. This CDR3 is built from 15 residues. Between the trimmed V and J ends, which lost 4 bases and 0 bases, there was a span of 9 bases. CDR1 and CDR2 (germline): SNHLY, FYNNEI. DNA of the CDR3: TGTGCCAGCAGTGTCATAGCTTCGAACACCGGGGAGCTGTTTTTT. Encoded protein: CASSVIASNTGELFF.

The chain combines TRBV7-2 with TRBJ2-3; 9 positions match TRBD2. Germline-derived CDR1 and CDR2 are SGHTA and FQGNSA. This CDR3 contains 15 residues. V trimming: 4 bases; J trimming: 1 base; junction bases outside the gene matches: 3. The CDR3 sequence: CASSSSGTRTDTQYF. The CDR3 bases are TGTGCCAGCAGCTCTAGCGGGACTCGCACAGATACGCAGTATTTT.

The chain has TRBV7-8 and TRBJ2-5, with a tentative D call TRBD2 (6 bases). Germline loops: CDR1 SGHVS, CDR2 FQNEAQ. The germline V and J ends were trimmed by 6 bases and 8 bases, with 19 bases remaining between them. The length of the CDR3 is 14 residues. The CDR3 protein is CASSPKHGGATQYF. CDR3 DNA sequence: TGTGCCAGCAGTCCAAAACACGGGGGAGCCACCCAGTACTTC.

The chain links TRBV5-5 to TRBJ1-1; TRBD1 might be the D (6 bases). Germline V gene sequence: CDR1 SGHKS, CDR2 YYEKEE (reference sequence). The V end was cut by 4 bases, the J end by 6 bases, with 19 bases between. The CDR3 loop spans 15 amino acids. The CDR3 spells CASSGVQGPGAEAFF. For the CDR3, the DNA is TGTGCCAGCAGCGGAGTACAGGGTCCCGGAGCTGAAGCTTTCTTT.

The J gene is TRBJ1-1, the V gene TRBV5-6, with a possible D match to TRBD1 (5 bases). Germline V gives CDR1 SGHDT, CDR2 YYEEEE. The CDR3 covers 16 residues. Between the trimmed V and J ends, which lost 1 base and 5 bases, there was a span of 18 bases. The CDR3 DNA sequence: TGTGCCAGCAGCTTGTCCAGGGTCTTACTATGGACTGAAGCTTTCTTT. This translates into CASSLSRVLLWTEAFF. Looking up the rest from reference TRBV5-6 and TRBJ1-1 gives the full variable domain: DAGVTQSPTHLIKTRGQQVTLRCSPKSGHDTVSWYQQALGQGPQFIFQYYEEEERQRGNFPDRFSGHQFPNYSSELNVNALLLGDSALYLCASSLSRVLLWTEAFFGQGTRLTVV.

The V and J genes are TRBV7-4 and TRBJ1-1; D not certain. The CDR3 runs to 14 residues. The germline V and J ends were trimmed by 4 bases and 1 base, with 10 bases remaining between them. Germline CDR1 and CDR2: SGHVT and SQSDAQ. CDR3 bases: TGTGCCAGCAGCTCCCCTACAGCGAACACTGAAGCTTTCTTT. Translation gives CASSSPTANTEAFF.